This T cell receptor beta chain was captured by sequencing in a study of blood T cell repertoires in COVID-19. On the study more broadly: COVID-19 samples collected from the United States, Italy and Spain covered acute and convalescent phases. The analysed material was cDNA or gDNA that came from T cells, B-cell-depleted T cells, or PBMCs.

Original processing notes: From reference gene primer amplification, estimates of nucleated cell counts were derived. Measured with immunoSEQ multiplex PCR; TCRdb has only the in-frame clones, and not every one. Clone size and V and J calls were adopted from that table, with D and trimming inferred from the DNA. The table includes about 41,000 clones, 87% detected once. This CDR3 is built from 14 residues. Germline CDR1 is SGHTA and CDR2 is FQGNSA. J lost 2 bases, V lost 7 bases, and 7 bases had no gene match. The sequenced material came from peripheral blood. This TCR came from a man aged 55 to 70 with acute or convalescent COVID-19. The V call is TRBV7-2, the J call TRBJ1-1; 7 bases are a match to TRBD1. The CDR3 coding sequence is TGTGCCAGCAACGACAGGGCGGGAAACACTGAAGCTTTCTTT. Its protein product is CASNDRAGNTEAFF.